What follows are 24 T cell receptor beta chains derived from one specimen sequenced in a study of blood T cell repertoires in COVID-19 (TCRdb year 2020). Libraries were made using the immunoSEQ multiplex PCR assay. The clones in this table, taken by TCRdb from immuneACCESS, are in-frame only. Not every clone is retained; where verified, under half of the shortfall comes from an unresolved V gene, and the cause of the rest is unknown. Present in this sample are 190,000 or so clones, 65% to 85% of which were seen just once. The top ten clones comprise less than 8.5% of the sample. The sample taken for sequencing was PBMCs or T cells enriched from blood (not recorded which). These receptors were obtained from a middle-aged man who had recovered from COVID-19.

The V call is TRBV11-2, the J call TRBJ2-1, with D perhaps TRBD2 (5 bases). Germline CDR1 is SGHAT and CDR2 is FQNNGV. The V end lost 5 bases, the J end lost 3 bases, and 11 bases lay between the germline ends. There are 14 residues in the CDR3. CDR3 nucleotide sequence: TGTGCCAGCAGCCCACCGGGGTACTACAATGAGCAGTTCTTC. Residues: CASSPPGYYNEQFF.

The CDR3 DNA sequence: TGTGCCAGCATTTTCCCTACAGGGGGCGGGTCTGAAGCTTTCTTT. Its translation: CASIFPTGGGSEAFF. V usage is TRBV28 and J usage is TRBJ1-1; 9 nucleotides line up with TRBD1. Germline V lookup: CDR1 MDHEN, CDR2 SYDVKM. CDR3 length: 15 residues. V shed 7 bases and J 6 bases; nucleotides not matched to a gene: 12.

The chain employs TRBV3-1 (or the pseudogene TRBV3-2) and TRBJ2-1; 9 nucleotides align to TRBD1. The CDR3 totals 16 residues. Unmatched junction bases numbered 8, after V lost 3 bases and J lost 5 bases. Germline CDR1 LGHDT, CDR2 YNNKEL (reference sequence). The CDR3 sequence: CASSHGTGKLNNEQFF. The DNA for the CDR3 is TGTGCCAGCAGCCATGGGACAGGGAAACTCAACAATGAGCAGTTCTTC.

This chain joins TRBV18 and TRBJ2-1, with a possible D match to TRBD2 (7 bases). Trimming removed 3 bases from V and 8 bases from J, with 23 bases in between. This CDR3 is built from 17 residues. Germline loops: CDR1 KGHSH, CDR2 LQKENI. As DNA, the CDR3 is TGTGCCAGCTCACCGACACCCAGGGGAGGGCTACACGATGAGCAGTTCTTC. Protein: CASSPTPRGGLHDEQFF.

The gene calls are TRBV30 and TRBJ2-3, with 8 bases lining up with TRBD2. The germline V gene has CDR1 GTSNPN and CDR2 SVGIG (reference sequence). The V gene end was trimmed by 5 bases and the J gene end by 14 bases; junction bases not matched to a gene: 21. This CDR3 spans 15 amino acids. Here the CDR3 DNA reads TGTGCCTGGTCCTCCTCGAGGGGGAAACGGGGGGGCCGGTATTTT. As protein: CAWSSSRGKRGGRYF.

This chain links TRBV5-1 with TRBJ2-2; TRBD1 agrees at 8 bases. J was trimmed by 6 bases and V by 0 bases; bases with no gene match: 4. Germline CDR1 is SGHRS and CDR2 is YFSETQ. CDR3 size: 15 residues. The CDR3 nucleotides are TGCGCCAGCAGCTTGGTGCAGGGGGCGGCCGGGGAGCTGTTTTTT. This gives the protein CASSLVQGAAGELFF.

The chain employs TRBV6-2 or TRBV6-3 and TRBJ1-4; D ambiguous. Per germline, CDR1 MNHEY and CDR2 SVGEGT. This CDR3 region has 13 residues. V was shortened by 2 bases and J by 8 bases, with 9 bases between the two germline ends. CDR3 region: CASSYAVREKLFF. The CDR3 nucleotides are TGTGCCAGCAGTTACGCGGTTCGCGAAAAACTGTTTTTT.

This chain links TRBV6-2 or TRBV6-3 with TRBJ1-1; TRBD1 matches at 8 bases. CDR3 size: 16 residues. Germline CDR1 is MNHEY and CDR2 is SVGEGT. Trimming at V came to 2 bases and at J to 1 base, leaving 6 bases not matched to a gene. The chain's CDR3 is CASSYRTGRKNTEAFF. The CDR3 DNA is TGTGCCAGCAGTTACCGGACAGGGAGGAAGAACACTGAAGCTTTCTTT.

This chain connects TRBV24-1 to TRBJ2-2, with TRBD1 identical over 7 bases. CDR1 and CDR2 (germline): KGHDR, SFDVKD. The CDR3 runs 14 residues. Germline trimming cut 6 bases from V and 2 bases from J; bases unmatched to any gene: 2. The CDR3 loop reads CATSRDRNTGELFF. CDR3 bases: TGTGCCACCAGTAGGGACAGAAACACCGGGGAGCTGTTTTTT.

This clone was detected only a few times. The chain carries TRBV9 and TRBJ1-5; 7 bases match TRBD1. V dropped 3 bases and J dropped 2; count of bases not matched to a gene: 2. Per the germline V gene, CDR1 is SGDLS and CDR2 is YYNGEE. CDR3 length equals 14 residues. The CDR3 region has the DNA TGTGCCAGCAGCGAGGGGACAGGCAATCAGCCCCAGCATTTT. Protein: CASSEGTGNQPQHF. Combining the CDR3 with reference TRBV9 and TRBJ1-5 gives the whole variable domain DSGVTQTPKHLITATGQRVTLRCSPRSGDLSVYWYQQSLDQGLQFLIQYYNGEERAKGNILERFSAQQFPDLHSELNLSSLELGDSALYFCASSEGTGNQPQHFGDGTRLSIL.

V gene TRBV2 combines with J gene TRBJ2-2; TRBD1 aligns across 9 bases. V shed 7 bases and J 10 bases; nucleotides not matched to a gene: 7. The CDR3 is 13 amino acids. From germline, CDR1 is SNHLY and CDR2 FYNNEI. CDR3 DNA sequence: TGTGCCAGCAAGGGACAGGGTGGGAAGGAGCTGTTTTTT. This codes for CASKGQGGKELFF.

CDR3 amino acids: CASSQLGVGAGGYTF. DNA for the CDR3: TGCGCCAGCAGCCAACTTGGGGTAGGGGCTGGGGGCTACACCTTC. V gene TRBV4-3 combines with J gene TRBJ1-2, with a weak D call TRBD1 (5 bases). The germline gives CDR1 LGHNA, CDR2 YSLEER. Trimming pared 2 bases from V and 8 bases from J, leaving 18 bases between. The CDR3 sequence is 15 residues long.

The CDR3 nucleotides are TGTGCCAGTAGTCAGGGCAGGGGGTACGGCAAAAACATTCAGTACTTC. The encoded protein is CASSQGRGYGKNIQYF. The chain couples TRBV19 to TRBJ2-4; TRBD1 aligns across 7 bases. The CDR3 is made up of 16 amino acids. V lost 5 bases to trimming and J lost 3 bases; unmatched junction nucleotides: 10. Germline V lookup: CDR1 LNHDA, CDR2 SQIVND (reference sequence).

The CDR3 region has the DNA TGTGCCAGCAGCTTGGCTCGTCGGGGACTCTCTGGAAACACCATATATTTT. Translated, it gives CASSLARRGLSGNTIYF. V is TRBV5-6 and J is TRBJ1-3, with D perhaps TRBD1 (5 bases). The V gene's germline CDR1 is SGHDT and CDR2 YYEEEE. V was cut by 0 bases and J by 0 bases, with 13 bases left in between. There are 17 residues in the CDR3.

In regard to this clone: At the DNA level, this CDR3 is encoded by other sequences in the same sample as well. J is TRBJ1-1 and V is TRBV12-3 or TRBV12-4, with 7 bases that match TRBD1. Unmatched junction bases numbered 3, after V lost 3 bases and J lost 5 bases. CDR3 length equals 13 residues. Written as DNA, the CDR3 is TGTGCCAGCAGTTTTGGCAGGGGGACTGAAGCTTTCTTT. Translation gives CASSFGRGTEAFF.

The genes are TRBV5-1 and TRBJ2-2; maybe TRBD2 (6 bases). The CDR3 covers 18 residues. V gave up 3 bases and J gave up 4 bases, with 22 bases separating them. CDR1 is SGHRS, CDR2 YFSETQ, per germline. This CDR3 is CASSSPSGTARGTGELFF. DNA for the CDR3: TGCGCCAGCAGCTCGCCATCCGGGACTGCGCGAGGCACCGGGGAGCTGTTTTTT.

The rearrangement uses TRBV6-5 and TRBJ2-2; 7 positions match TRBD2. The CDR3 extends over 14 amino acids. The germline V gene has CDR1 MNHEY and CDR2 SVGAGI. V lost 6 bases, J lost 4 bases, and 5 bases stayed unmatched. This CDR3 reads CASRGRGGTGELFF. The CDR3 DNA sequence: TGTGCCAGCAGAGGGAGGGGAGGCACCGGGGAGCTGTTTTTT.

The CDR3 DNA reads TGTGCCAGCAGTTTTGCGGGGTCCGGTTACGAGCAGTACTTC. This translates into CASSFAGSGYEQYF. The rearrangement links TRBV28 to TRBJ2-7; maybe TRBD2 (6 bases). The germline gives CDR1 MDHEN, CDR2 SYDVKM. CDR3 length: 14 amino acids. V was clipped by 3 bases and J by 4 bases, with 13 bases between them. The complete variable domain, with remaining parts taken from reference TRBV28 and TRBJ2-7, reads DVKVTQSSRYLVKRTGEKVFLECVQDMDHENMFWYRQDPGLGLRLIYFSYDVKMKEKGDIPEGYSVSREKKERFSLILESASTNQTSMYLCASSFAGSGYEQYFGPGTRLTVT.

This clone was counted a few times. The V call is TRBV5-5, the J call TRBJ2-3; the D gene is possibly TRBD1 (7 bases). V lost 6 bases to trimming and J lost 3 bases, with 11 bases between them. The CDR3 covers 13 residues. Germline loops: CDR1 SGHKS, CDR2 YYEKEE (reference sequence). The DNA for the CDR3 is TGTGCCAGCACACAGGGGACTACAGATACGCAGTATTTT. Amino acids: CASTQGTTDTQYF.

The V gene is TRBV6-5, the J gene TRBJ2-4; unclear D gene. Germline values: CDR1 MNHEY, CDR2 SVGAGI. The CDR3 runs 11 residues. V shed 8 bases and J shed 5 bases, with 7 bases lying between them. CDR3 residues: CASRQENIQYF. The CDR3 nucleotides read TGTGCCAGCCGCCAGGAAAACATTCAGTACTTC.

This chain connects TRBV10-3 to TRBJ1-2; 8 bases are shared with TRBD1. Germline V gene lookup returns CDR1 ENHRY and CDR2 SYGVKD. The CDR3 totals 14 residues. Trimming removed 6 bases from V and 6 bases from J; junction bases left unmatched: 9. The CDR3, as DNA: TGTGCCATCAGACCCAGACAGGGGAGGGATGGCTACACCTTC. Its translation is CAIRPRQGRDGYTF.

The rearrangement uses TRBV24-1 and TRBJ1-2; tentative D call: TRBD1 (5 bases). The germline V and J ends were trimmed by 3 bases and 2 bases, with 9 bases remaining between them. The CDR3 extends over 14 amino acids. Germline loops: CDR1 KGHDR, CDR2 SFDVKD. The CDR3 DNA reads as TGTGCCACCAGTGATATGGACACCAACTATGGCTACACCTTC. Its protein is CATSDMDTNYGYTF.

The chain combines TRBV7-9 with TRBJ2-5, with 16 bases aligning to TRBD2. This CDR3 contains 17 residues. Germline trimming cut 5 bases from V and 4 bases from J; bases unmatched to any gene: 7. Germline V CDR1 and CDR2: SEHNR, FQNEAQ (reference sequence). The CDR3 nucleotides read TGTGCCAGCAGCCCGGGGACTAGCGGGGGGGCTTTAGAGACCCAGTACTTC. It encodes CASSPGTSGGALETQYF.

This chain links TRBV29-1 with TRBJ1-5; a weak D match, TRBD1 (6 bases). The CDR3 loop spans 14 amino acids. Trimming removed 4 bases at V and 1 base at J, with 11 bases between. Germline loops: CDR1 SQVTM, CDR2 ANQGSEA. CDR3 coding DNA: TGCAGCGTTGTGGGGGCCGGAAGCAATCAGCCCCAGCATTTT. As protein: CSVVGAGSNQPQHF.